This TCR beta chain was captured in a study of Graves' ophthalmopathy and Graves' hyperthyroidism. This clonotype has at least ten counts. The TCR beta CDR3 regions underwent amplification from RNA transcripts. RT-PCR was first run with HTBI primers, then multiplex PCR in a second round. Via MiXCR, TCRdb re-called the multiplex PCR reads, giving one row per CDR3 protein. Of fewer than 650,000 distinct CDR3 sequences listed, about a fifth are singletons. CDR3 length: 15 residues. After removal of 6 bases from V and 7 bases from J, the junction contained 12 bases not matched to a gene. CDR1 MNHEY and CDR2 SVGEGT come from the germline V gene.

The sequencing sample was made of peripheral blood. This receptor was identified in a young woman with stable Graves' hyperthyroidism. Some clones in this sample may be carry-over from other donors' samples. This chain uses TRBV6-2 or TRBV6-3 with TRBJ1-5, with 7 positions matching TRBD1. The CDR3 spells CASRARQGSEQPQHF. In nucleotides, the CDR3 is TGTGCCAGCAGGGCGAGACAGGGATCGGAACAGCCCCAGCATTTT.